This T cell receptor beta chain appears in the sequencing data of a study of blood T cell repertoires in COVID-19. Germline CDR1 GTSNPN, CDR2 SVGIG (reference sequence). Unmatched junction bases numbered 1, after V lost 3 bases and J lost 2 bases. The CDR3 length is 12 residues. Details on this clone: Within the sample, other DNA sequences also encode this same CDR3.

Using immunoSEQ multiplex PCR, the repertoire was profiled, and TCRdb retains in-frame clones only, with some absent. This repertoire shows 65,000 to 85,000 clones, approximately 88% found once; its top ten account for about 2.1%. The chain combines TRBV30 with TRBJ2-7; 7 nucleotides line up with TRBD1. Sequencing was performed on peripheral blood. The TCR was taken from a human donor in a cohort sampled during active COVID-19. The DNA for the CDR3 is TGTGCCTGGAGGACAGGGCCCTACGAGCAGTACTTC. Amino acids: CAWRTGPYEQYF.